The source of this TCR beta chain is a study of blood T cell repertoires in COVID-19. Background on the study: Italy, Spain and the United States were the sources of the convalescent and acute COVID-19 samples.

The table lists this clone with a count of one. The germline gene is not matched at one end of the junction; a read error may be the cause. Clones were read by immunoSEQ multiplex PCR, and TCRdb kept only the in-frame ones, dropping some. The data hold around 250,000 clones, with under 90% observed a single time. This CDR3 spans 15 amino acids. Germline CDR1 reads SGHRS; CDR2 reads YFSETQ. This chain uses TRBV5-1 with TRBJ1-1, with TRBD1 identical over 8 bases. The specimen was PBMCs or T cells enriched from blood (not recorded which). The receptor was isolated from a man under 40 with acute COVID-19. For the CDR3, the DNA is TGTGCCAGCAATCCAGGGGGCTCGTCGAGATCTGAAGCTTTCTTT. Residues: CASNPGGSSRSEAFF.